The rows below give T cell receptor beta chains drawn from one sample of a study of Tregs in tolerant kidney transplant recipients. The data were produced by immunoSEQ multiplex PCR, yet TCRdb's version contains in-frame clones alone and is incomplete. In the table there are tens of thousands of clones, around 90% of which are singletons. The sample consisted of CD4+ T cells from blood (PBMCs), taken 24 months after the transplant. The receptors here all came from a human patient who received a combined kidney and bone marrow transplant. Some T cells may be the graft donor's. Both conserved end residues are part of each CDR3. Fields, in order: D gene, clone size, J gene, V gene, CDR3 DNA, CDR3 protein. A D gene is named only where the DNA matches it firmly. Clone size is not always given. Where it is, it says once, few, many or a class for expanded clones.

TRBD2 | . | TRBJ2-3 | TRBV5-3 | TGTGCCAGAAGCTTGGGGGTAGCGGGTAGTCTAGATACGCAGTATTTT | CARSLGVAGSLDTQYF
TRBD1 | . | TRBJ2-2 | TRBV5-1 | TGCGCCAGCAGCTTGGCCAGGGGGAAGACCGGGGAGCTGTTTTTT | CASSLARGKTGELFF
TRBD2 | . | TRBJ2-2 | TRBV7-8 | TGTGCCAGCAGCTTACCTCGCGGTGGCGGGGGTGTACAATCGACCGGGGAGCTGTTTTTT | CASSLPRGGGGVQSTGELFF
. | . | TRBJ2-3 | TRBV15 | TGTGCCACCAGCGCGGGGCGAAATACGCAGTATTTT | CATSAGRNTQYF
. | . | TRBJ2-2 | TRBV5-6 | TGTGCCAGCAGGCGGGGATTCACCGGGGAGCTGTTTTTT | CASRRGFTGELFF
TRBD1 | . | TRBJ2-4 | TRBV29-1 | TGCAGCGTTGGGGCAGGGGGCGACGCCAAAAACATTCAGTACTTC | CSVGAGGDAKNIQYF
TRBD1 | . | TRBJ2-1 | TRBV6-5 | TGTGCCAGCAGCGGACAGGCCGAGGGTGAGCAGTTCTTC | CASSGQAEGEQFF
TRBD2 | once | TRBJ2-1 | TRBV11-2 | TGTGCCAGCAGCCTATTAAAGAGGACTAGCGGGGGGGCGGATGAGCAGTTCTTC | CASSLLKRTSGGADEQFF
TRBD2 | . | TRBJ2-3 | TRBV5-4 | TGTGCCAGCAGCTTGACTTCCATGGCGGGAGGTGGCGATACGCAGTATTTT | CASSLTSMAGGGDTQYF
TRBD2 | once | TRBJ2-7 | TRBV5-5 | TGTGCCAGCAGCCAGGGACTAGCGGGGGGTTCCCTCTCCTACGAGCAGTACTTC | CASSQGLAGGSLSYEQYF
. | . | TRBJ1-2 | TRBV7-3 | TGTGCCAGCAGCACAAAAGGAGGAACCTATGGCTACACCTTC | CASSTKGGTYGYTF
. | . | TRBJ1-4 | TRBV11-2 | TGTGCCAGCAGTCCGGCGGATGAAAAACTGTTTTTT | CASSPADEKLFF
TRBD1 | . | TRBJ2-3 | TRBV27 | TGTGCCAGCATCACTTCACGGGGACAGGGAACAGATACGCAGTATTTT | CASITSRGQGTDTQYF
TRBD2 | . | TRBJ2-7 | TRBV5-1 | TGCGCCAGCAGCTCTGGGACTAGCTTTCCGTACGAGCAGTACTTC | CASSSGTSFPYEQYF
. | . | TRBJ1-5 | TRBV18 | TGTGCCAGCTCAAACAGAGAACTCAATCAGCCCCAGCATTTT | CASSNRELNQPQHF
TRBD2 | . | TRBJ2-3 | TRBV30 | TGTGCCTGGAGTGGTACTAGCGGGAGTCGAGATACGCAGTATTTT | CAWSGTSGSRDTQYF
. | . | TRBJ1-2 | TRBV7-2 | TGTGCCAGCAGCTTAAAAGCGTGGGGGGGCGAATTATCCGGGTATGGCTACACCTTC | CASSLKAWGGELSGYGYTF
. | . | TRBJ2-1 | TRBV19 | TGTGCCAGTAGTATCTCAGGGGTGGTTTACAATGAGCAGTTCTTC | CASSISGVVYNEQFF
. | . | TRBJ2-2 | TRBV6-6 | TGTGCCAGCAGAACAGGCTTATCGCTTTCCGGGGAGCTGTTTTTT | CASRTGLSLSGELFF
. | once | TRBJ2-5 | TRBV11-3 | TGTGCCAGCAGCTTAGGTGGGGGCGTATACAAAGAGACCCAGTACTTC | CASSLGGGVYKETQYF
. | . | TRBJ2-3 | TRBV2 | TGTGCCAGCAGAGGACACGAAAACACAGATACGCAGTATTTT | CASRGHENTDTQYF
TRBD1 | once | TRBJ1-2 | TRBV28 | TGTGCCAGCAGGATCCAGGGGGCCGAAGGCTACACCTTC | CASRIQGAEGYTF
TRBD1 | once | TRBJ2-7 | TRBV10-3 | TGTGCCATCAGTGAGCAAACACAGGGGGCCTACGAGCAGTACTTC | CAISEQTQGAYEQYF
. | . | TRBJ2-2 | TRBV29-1 | TGCAGCGTTGAAGATGTCAGGGGTAGGACCGGGGAGCTGTTTTTT | CSVEDVRGRTGELFF
TRBD2 | . | TRBJ2-5 | TRBV2 | TGTGCCAGCAGTGAAGCGCTTAACGGGAGGGAGACCCAGTACTTC | CASSEALNGRETQYF
TRBD1 | . | TRBJ1-6 | TRBV7-9 | TGTGCCAGCAGCGCCGGACAGGGGGTTTCAGGATCACCCCTCCACTTT | CASSAGQGVSGSPLHF
. | . | TRBJ2-3 | TRBV9 | TGTGCCAGCAGCGTAGAACAGGGTGGCACAGATACGCAGTATTTT | CASSVEQGGTDTQYF
TRBD1 | once | TRBJ2-3 | TRBV7-9 | TGTGCCAGCAGCTTAGCGACAGGGAGCACAGATACGCAGTATTTT | CASSLATGSTDTQYF
TRBD1 | . | TRBJ2-3 | TRBV28 | TGTGCCAGCAGCCGAACAACGGGACAGGGTCTGCAGTATTTT | CASSRTTGQGLQYF
. | . | TRBJ2-3 | TRBV18 | TGTGCCAGCTCACGAACAAGCACAGATACGCAGTATTTT | CASSRTSTDTQYF
TRBD2 | . | TRBJ2-5 | TRBV4-1 | TGCGCCAGCAGCCAGCGGGGGGGTCGAGAGACCCAGTACTTC | CASSQRGGRETQYF
. | . | TRBJ2-2 | TRBV7-2 | TGTGCCAGCAGCTTAGCGCCGGGGATGAACACCGGGGAGCTGTTTTTT | CASSLAPGMNTGELFF